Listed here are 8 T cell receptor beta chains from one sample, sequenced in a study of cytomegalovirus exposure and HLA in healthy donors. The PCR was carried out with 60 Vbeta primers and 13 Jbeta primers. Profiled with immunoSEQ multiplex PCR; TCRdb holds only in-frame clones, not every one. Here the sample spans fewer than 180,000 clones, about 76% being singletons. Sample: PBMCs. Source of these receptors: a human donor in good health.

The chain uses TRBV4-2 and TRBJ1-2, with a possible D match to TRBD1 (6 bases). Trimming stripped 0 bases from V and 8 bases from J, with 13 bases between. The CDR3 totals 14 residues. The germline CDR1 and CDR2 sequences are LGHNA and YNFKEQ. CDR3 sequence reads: CASSQDGDIEGYTF. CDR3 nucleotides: TGTGCCAGCAGCCAAGATGGGGACATCGAGGGCTACACCTTC.

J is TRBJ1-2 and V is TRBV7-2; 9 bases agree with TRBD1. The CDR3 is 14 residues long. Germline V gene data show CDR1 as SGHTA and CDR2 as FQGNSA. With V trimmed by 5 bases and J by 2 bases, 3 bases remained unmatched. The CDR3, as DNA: TGTGCCAGCAGCACGGGGACAGGGAACTATGGCTACACCTTC. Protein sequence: CASSTGTGNYGYTF.

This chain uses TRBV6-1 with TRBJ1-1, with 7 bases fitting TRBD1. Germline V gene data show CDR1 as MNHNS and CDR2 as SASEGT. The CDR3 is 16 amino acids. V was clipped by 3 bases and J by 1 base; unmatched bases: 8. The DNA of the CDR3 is TGTGCCAGCAGTGAGTACCTTACAGGGGCGAACACTGAAGCTTTCTTT. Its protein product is CASSEYLTGANTEAFF.

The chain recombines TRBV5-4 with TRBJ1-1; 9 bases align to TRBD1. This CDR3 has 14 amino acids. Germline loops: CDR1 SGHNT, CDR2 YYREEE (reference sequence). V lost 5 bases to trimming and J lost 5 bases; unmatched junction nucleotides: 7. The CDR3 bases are TGTGCCAGCAGAATCACAGGGGGCCGTACTGAAGCTTTCTTT. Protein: CASRITGGRTEAFF.

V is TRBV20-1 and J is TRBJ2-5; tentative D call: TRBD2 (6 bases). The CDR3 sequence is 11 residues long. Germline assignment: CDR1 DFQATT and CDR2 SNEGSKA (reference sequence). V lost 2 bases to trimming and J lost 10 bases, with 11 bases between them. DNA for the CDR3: TGCAGTGCTAGAACCCGGGGGAACCAGTACTTC. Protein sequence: CSARTRGNQYF.

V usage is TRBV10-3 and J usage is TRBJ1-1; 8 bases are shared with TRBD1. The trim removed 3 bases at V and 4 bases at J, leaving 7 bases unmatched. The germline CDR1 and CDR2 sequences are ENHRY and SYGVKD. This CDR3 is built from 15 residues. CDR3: CAISEGQGEGTEAFF. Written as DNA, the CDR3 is TGTGCCATCAGTGAAGGACAGGGCGAGGGCACTGAAGCTTTCTTT.

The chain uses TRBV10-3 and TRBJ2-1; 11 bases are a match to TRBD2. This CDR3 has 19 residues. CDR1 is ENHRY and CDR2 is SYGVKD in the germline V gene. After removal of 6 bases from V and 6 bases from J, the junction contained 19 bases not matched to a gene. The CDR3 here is CAISPLAALAGGVANEQFF. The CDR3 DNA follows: TGTGCCATCAGCCCCTTAGCGGCCTTAGCGGGAGGGGTAGCCAATGAGCAGTTCTTC.

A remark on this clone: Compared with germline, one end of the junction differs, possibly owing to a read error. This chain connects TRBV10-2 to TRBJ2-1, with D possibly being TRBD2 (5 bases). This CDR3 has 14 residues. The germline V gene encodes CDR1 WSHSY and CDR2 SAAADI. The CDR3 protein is CANSEGVGGNEQFF. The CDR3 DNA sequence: TGCGCCAACAGTGAGGGTGTAGGCGGCAATGAGCAGTTCTTC.